This T cell receptor beta chain was found in a study of radiotherapy plus CTLA-4 blockade in lung cancer. Whole-study results and caveats: Blood saw expansion of tumor-derived TCR clones after radiotherapy plus ipilimumab.

Germline CDR1 is MNHEY and CDR2 is SVGAGI. There are 15 residues in the CDR3. V shed 4 bases and J 7 bases; nucleotides not matched to a gene: 6. The repertoire was sequenced with immunoSEQ multiplex PCR; TCRdb's copy has only in-frame clones and lacks some. This sample carries about 80,000 clones, 60% to 85% of them seen once, and the ten largest clones take approximately 22%. Regarding this clone: Its antigen is not known. Different DNA sequences within this sample yield the same CDR3.

The receptor's source is a human donor with non-small cell lung cancer whose response to radiotherapy plus ipilimumab could not be evaluated. Some clones in this sample may be carry-over from other donors' samples. V usage is TRBV6-5 and J usage is TRBJ2-1, with 11 bases fitting TRBD1. The sample was peripheral blood, taken from a patient treated with radiotherapy plus ipilimumab. The CDR3 sequence: CASSFGQGADNEQFF. The CDR3, as DNA: TGTGCCAGCAGTTTCGGACAGGGGGCGGATAATGAGCAGTTCTTC.